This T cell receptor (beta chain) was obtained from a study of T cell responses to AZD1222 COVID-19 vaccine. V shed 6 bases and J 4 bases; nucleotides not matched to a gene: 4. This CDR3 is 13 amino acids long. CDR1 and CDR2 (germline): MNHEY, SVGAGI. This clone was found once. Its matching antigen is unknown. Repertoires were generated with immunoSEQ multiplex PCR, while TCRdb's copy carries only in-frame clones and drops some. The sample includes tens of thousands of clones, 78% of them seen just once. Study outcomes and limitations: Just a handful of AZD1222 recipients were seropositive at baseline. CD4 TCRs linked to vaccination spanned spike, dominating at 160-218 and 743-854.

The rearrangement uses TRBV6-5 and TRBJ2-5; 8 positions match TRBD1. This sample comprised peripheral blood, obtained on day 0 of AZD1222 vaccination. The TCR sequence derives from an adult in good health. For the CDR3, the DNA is TGTGCCAGCAGCAACACAGGGGGAGAGACCCAGTACTTC. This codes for CASSNTGGETQYF.